This paragraph covers one T cell receptor beta chain sequence. The data originate from a study of blood T cell repertoires in COVID-19. About the research overall: From the United States, Italy and Spain came samples of acute and convalescent COVID-19. PBMCs, B-cell-depleted T cells, or T cells were the source of the cDNA or gDNA that made up the material.

Only in-frame clones appear in the TCRdb table, and some are missing; sequencing was by immunoSEQ multiplex PCR. This sample has 60,000 to 80,000 clones, with 70% to 90% found just once. This receptor was obtained from a man between 50 and 59 years old with acute or convalescent COVID-19. Sequenced sample: peripheral blood.

The CDR3 nucleotides read TGTGCCAGCAGCCTGCCGGGGACAGAGAGGACTGAAGCTTTCTTT. Protein sequence: CASSLPGTERTEAFF. J is TRBJ1-1 and V is TRBV5-4; 7 positions match TRBD1. Trimming at V came to 4 bases and at J to 5 bases, leaving 11 bases not matched to a gene. The CDR3 has 15 residues. CDR1 SGHNT and CDR2 YYREEE come from the germline V gene (reference sequence).